This T cell receptor beta chain was found in a study of cytomegalovirus exposure and HLA in healthy donors. The PCR ran on 60 Vbeta and 13 Jbeta primers. Method: immunoSEQ multiplex PCR; TCRdb's copy keeps in-frame clones and lacks some. The profile shows 100,000 to 150,000 clones, around 85% of them singletons. This CDR3 contains 15 residues. Unmatched junction bases numbered 0, after V lost 5 bases and J lost 1 base. From germline, CDR1 is SSHAT and CDR2 FNYEAQ (reference sequence). This clone was seen a single time. This sequence originates from a boy aged 5-17 years in good health and CMV-seronegative. The sequencing input was PBMCs. This sequence joins TRBV7-7 and TRBJ2-5; 14 bases match TRBD2. The CDR3 protein is CASSGTSGGQETQYF. The CDR3 region has the DNA TGTGCCAGCAGCGGGACTAGCGGGGGCCAAGAGACCCAGTACTTC. Full variable domain (outside the CDR3, taken from reference TRBV7-7 and TRBJ2-5): GAGVSQSPRYKVTKRGQDVTLRCDPISSHATLYWYQQALGQGPEFLTYFNYEAQPDKSGLPSDRFSAERPEGSISTLTIQRTEQRDSAMYRCASSGTSGGQETQYFGPGTRLLVL.